These 24 T cell receptor beta chains came from one sample sequenced in a study of blood T cell repertoires in COVID-19 (dated by TCRdb to 2019 to 2021). Receptor libraries were prepared by the immunoSEQ multiplex PCR assay. This immuneACCESS table, as held by TCRdb, lists in-frame sequences with V and J called but not all clones. Of the missing ones, under half trace to an unresolved V gene in checked studies; the others have no known cause. This sample has 35,000 to 50,000 clones in its table, and less than 70% of those were observed once. The ten largest account for approximately 6.2% of the sample. Source material: peripheral blood. These receptors were collected from a man at least 80 years old with acute or convalescent COVID-19.

The V gene is TRBV2, the J gene TRBJ2-2, with D perhaps matching TRBD1 (5 bases). The V end lost 7 bases, the J end lost 4 bases, and 10 bases lay between the germline ends. The CDR3 contains 13 residues. Germline V gene lookup returns CDR1 SNHLY and CDR2 FYNNEI. The CDR3 loop is CASKGDGTGELFF. Written as DNA, the CDR3 is TGTGCCAGCAAAGGGGATGGCACCGGGGAGCTGTTTTTT.

V usage is TRBV3-1 (or the pseudogene TRBV3-2) and J usage is TRBJ2-3; TRBD2 agrees at 13 bases. V trimming: 4 bases; J trimming: 4 bases; junction bases outside the gene matches: 5. The germline V gene has CDR1 LGHDT and CDR2 YNNKEL (reference sequence). There are 16 residues in the CDR3. CDR3 sequence: CASSPGLAGAADTQYF. In nucleotides, the CDR3 is TGTGCCAGCAGCCCCGGACTAGCGGGAGCGGCAGATACGCAGTATTTT.

J is TRBJ2-5 and V is TRBV7-9; D is unclear. The CDR3 sequence is 12 residues long. The germline V gene has CDR1 SEHNR and CDR2 FQNEAQ (reference sequence). V was clipped by 1 base and J by 3 bases, with 3 bases between them. The CDR3 loop reads CASSLGEETQYF. The CDR3, as DNA: TGTGCCAGCAGCTTAGGAGAAGAGACCCAGTACTTC.

The J gene is TRBJ2-2, the V gene TRBV4-3; no clear D. Germline-derived CDR1 and CDR2 are LGHNA and YSLEER. V shed 0 bases and J shed 6 bases, with 14 bases lying between them. This CDR3 spans 16 amino acids. CDR3 sequence reads: CASSQDFTFAAGELFF. The CDR3 coding sequence is TGCGCCAGCAGCCAAGATTTTACATTTGCAGCCGGGGAGCTGTTTTTT.

This sequence joins TRBV7-9 and TRBJ1-4; D ambiguous. Trimming took 3 bases from V and 7 from J, leaving 12 bases between them. Germline-derived CDR1 and CDR2 are SEHNR and FQNEAQ (reference sequence). This CDR3 contains 14 residues. The CDR3 protein is CASSFDTRSEKLFF. The CDR3 coding sequence is TGTGCCAGCAGCTTCGACACGCGATCTGAAAAACTGTTTTTT.

The chain combines TRBV6-5 with TRBJ2-7; 7 positions agree with TRBD2. V lost 0 bases and J lost 4; bases outside the gene matches: 9. The CDR3 loop spans 16 amino acids. Germline V CDR1 and CDR2: MNHEY, SVGAGI. CDR3 amino acids: CASSYSRRSGPYEQYF. Written as DNA, the CDR3 is TGTGCCAGCAGTTACTCACGACGTAGCGGGCCTTACGAGCAGTACTTC.

This clone was detected only a few times. V gene TRBV7-2 combines with J gene TRBJ2-1; 11 bases are shared with TRBD2. Per germline, CDR1 SGHTA and CDR2 FQGNSA. The CDR3 extends over 15 amino acids. With V trimmed by 3 bases and J by 6 bases, 4 bases remained unmatched. CDR3 nucleotide sequence: TGTGCCAGCAGCTTTACTAGCGGGGGAACCAATGAGCAGTTCTTC. As protein: CASSFTSGGTNEQFF.

The V and J genes are TRBV11-2 and TRBJ2-1, with 9 bases that match TRBD2. V shed 3 bases and J 8 bases; nucleotides not matched to a gene: 17. This CDR3 is 18 amino acids long. The germline CDR1 and CDR2 sequences are SGHAT and FQNNGV. The DNA of the CDR3 is TGTGCCAGCAGCTTGGGGGAGGACCTAGCGGGGTTTAGGTATGAGCAGTTCTTC. Protein sequence: CASSLGEDLAGFRYEQFF.

This chain joins TRBV7-8 and TRBJ2-4, with D perhaps TRBD1 (5 bases). Germline values: CDR1 SGHVS, CDR2 FQNEAQ. V was trimmed by 5 bases and J by 6 bases, leaving 14 bases between them. The CDR3 totals 14 residues. The CDR3 region has the DNA TGTGCCAGCAGCCCCCGGACACACTCAAACATTCAGTACTTC. It translates to CASSPRTHSNIQYF.

The chain combines TRBV30 with TRBJ2-5, with 8 nucleotides matching TRBD1. The V gene's germline CDR1 is GTSNPN and CDR2 SVGIG (reference sequence). The ends lost 6 bases at V and 5 bases at J; junction bases unmatched: 8. This CDR3 is built from 13 residues. CDR3 protein: CACDRGGLETQYF. DNA for the CDR3: TGTGCCTGCGACAGGGGAGGCTTGGAGACCCAGTACTTC.

The chain links TRBV7-8 to TRBJ2-5; 16 bases agree with TRBD2. This CDR3 comprises 19 residues. The junction had 7 bases not matched to a gene; V was cut back by 2 bases and J by 1 base. Germline values: CDR1 SGHVS, CDR2 FQNEAQ. The CDR3 reads CASSLPGTSGRGGQETQYF. For the CDR3, the DNA is TGTGCCAGCAGCTTACCCGGGACTAGCGGGAGGGGGGGCCAAGAGACCCAGTACTTC. Full variable domain (missing parts from reference TRBV7-8 and TRBJ2-5): GAGVSQSPRYKVAKRGQDVALRCDPISGHVSLFWYQQALGQGPEFLTYFQNEAQLDKSGLPSDRFFAERPEGSVSTLKIQRTQQEDSAVYLCASSLPGTSGRGGQETQYFGPGTRLLVL.

This clone has just one count. This rearrangement joins TRBV2 to TRBJ1-6; 11 nucleotides match TRBD1. CDR1 and CDR2 (germline): SNHLY, FYNNEI. The CDR3 sequence is 16 residues long. Unmatched junction bases numbered 14, after V lost 11 bases and J lost 8 bases. CDR3 sequence: CAGGQGADRLDSPLHF. In DNA, the CDR3 is TGTGCCGGCGGACAGGGGGCCGATCGGTTGGATTCACCCCTCCACTTT.

The chain combines TRBV4-3 with TRBJ2-1; 9 nucleotides agree with TRBD2. This CDR3 contains 15 residues. CDR1 is LGHNA, CDR2 YSLEER, per germline. J gave up 6 bases and V 4 bases, and 7 bases lay outside the gene matches. In nucleotides, the CDR3 is TGCGCCAGCAGCCGCACCGGGACTAGCCTCAATGAGCAGTTCTTC. Translation gives CASSRTGTSLNEQFF.

The chain joins TRBV18 to TRBJ1-4, with D maybe TRBD1 (5 bases). Germline V gives CDR1 KGHSH, CDR2 LQKENI. The V and J ends lost 1 base and 5 bases respectively, with 5 bases between them. The CDR3 has 13 amino acids. The CDR3 loop is CASSPQGNEKLFF. DNA of the CDR3: TGTGCCAGCTCACCACAGGGGAATGAAAAACTGTTTTTT.

The chain couples TRBV14 to TRBJ1-4; D unresolved. The germline V gene encodes CDR1 SGHDN and CDR2 FVKESK. Trimming cost V 0 bases and J 8 bases, with 13 bases left between them. CDR3 size: 15 residues. The CDR3 here is CASSQDLLPGEKLFF. The DNA for the CDR3 is TGTGCCAGCAGCCAAGATCTCCTCCCGGGAGAAAAACTGTTTTTT. Full variable domain (rest looked up from reference TRBV14 and TRBJ1-4): EAGVTQFPSHSVIEKGQTVTLRCDPISGHDNLYWYRRVMGKEIKFLLHFVKESKQDESGMPNNRFLAERTGGTYSTLKVQPAELEDSGVYFCASSQDLLPGEKLFFGSGTQLSVL.

The J gene is TRBJ2-1, the V gene TRBV5-1; a possible D gene is TRBD2 (6 bases). The CDR3 runs 14 residues. V was clipped by 4 bases and J by 3 bases, with 11 bases between them. CDR1 and CDR2 (germline): SGHRS, YFSETQ. The CDR3 region is CASSQDYSYNEQFF. In DNA, the CDR3 is TGCGCCAGCAGCCAGGACTATAGCTACAATGAGCAGTTCTTC.

The chain links TRBV7-3 to TRBJ2-3, with TRBD2 matching over 12 bases. The V gene's germline CDR1 is SGHTA and CDR2 FQGTGA. After removal of 5 bases from V and 5 bases from J, the junction contained 5 bases not matched to a gene. The CDR3 runs 15 residues. The DNA for the CDR3 is TGTGCCAGCAGCCCTCTAGCGGGGGGGCGAGATACGCAGTATTTT. Its translation is CASSPLAGGRDTQYF.

The V call is TRBV9, the J call TRBJ2-5, with 8 bases identical to TRBD1. CDR3 length: 14 amino acids. The V gene's germline CDR1 is SGDLS and CDR2 YYNGEE. V lost 0 bases and J lost 2; bases outside the gene matches: 0. The CDR3 here is CASSVGQGQETQYF. CDR3 nucleotides: TGTGCCAGCAGCGTAGGACAGGGGCAAGAGACCCAGTACTTC. The variable domain in full, with the rest retrieved from reference TRBV9 and TRBJ2-5, is DSGVTQTPKHLITATGQRVTLRCSPRSGDLSVYWYQQSLDQGLQFLIQYYNGEERAKGNILERFSAQQFPDLHSELNLSSLELGDSALYFCASSVGQGQETQYFGPGTRLLVL.

The gene calls are TRBV7-9 and TRBJ1-2; D is ambiguous. Germline CDR1 reads SEHNR; CDR2 reads FQNEAQ (reference sequence). Trimming stripped 3 bases from V and 12 bases from J, with 20 bases between. This CDR3 has 14 amino acids. CDR3 amino acids: CASSFGIYQIPNTF. Written as DNA, the CDR3 is TGTGCCAGCAGCTTCGGGATTTACCAAATCCCAAACACCTTC.

This clone was recorded a few times. The chain recombines TRBV5-4 with TRBJ1-2, with 7 positions matching TRBD1. The CDR3 extends over 14 amino acids. Germline-derived CDR1 and CDR2 are SGHNT and YYREEE (reference sequence). The J segment lost 0 bases and the V segment lost 6 bases, leaving 5 bases of the junction unmatched. CDR3 sequence: CASTLGQTNYGYTF. CDR3 bases: TGTGCCAGCACCCTGGGACAGACTAACTATGGCTACACCTTC.

The V call is TRBV6-5, the J call TRBJ2-1, with TRBD2 matching over 10 bases. V lost 7 bases and J lost 9; bases outside the gene matches: 9. From germline, CDR1 is MNHEY and CDR2 SVGAGI. The CDR3 consists of 14 residues. The CDR3 DNA sequence: TGTGCCAGCACCCAAAGCGGGAGGGCCCTTGAGCAGTTCTTC. Protein sequence: CASTQSGRALEQFF.

V is TRBV6-5 and J is TRBJ2-3; D might be TRBD2 (6 bases). The V gene's germline CDR1 is MNHEY and CDR2 SVGAGI. This CDR3 has 16 amino acids. V shed 4 bases and J shed 4 bases, with 18 bases lying between them. The CDR3 loop reads CASSFGSGLLADTQYF. As DNA, the CDR3 is TGTGCCAGCAGTTTCGGGTCGGGACTCTTGGCAGATACGCAGTATTTT.

The chain combines TRBV4-1 with TRBJ2-2, with TRBD2 matching over 10 bases. Germline V CDR1 and CDR2: MGHRA, YSYEKL. V lost 4 bases and J lost 1; bases outside the gene matches: 9. This CDR3 is 18 amino acids long. CDR3 sequence: CASSRVPSGGQNTGELFF. The CDR3 region has the DNA TGCGCCAGCAGCCGAGTTCCTAGCGGGGGCCAGAACACCGGGGAGCTGTTTTTT.

The J gene is TRBJ1-2, the V gene TRBV7-3; TRBD1 might be the D (5 bases). The V gene's germline CDR1 is SGHTA and CDR2 FQGTGA. Between the trimmed V and J ends, which lost 1 base and 3 bases, there was a span of 12 bases. The CDR3 consists of 15 residues. CDR3 in amino acids: CASSLNSGNDYGYTF. The CDR3 bases are TGTGCCAGCAGCTTAAATTCAGGGAATGACTATGGCTACACCTTC. Complete variable domain (other parts from reference TRBV7-3 and TRBJ1-2): GAGVSQTPSNKVTEKGKYVELRCDPISGHTALYWYRQSLGQGPEFLIYFQGTGAADDSGLPNDRFFAVRPEGSVSTLKIQRTERGDSAVYLCASSLNSGNDYGYTFGSGTRLTVV.